This T cell receptor beta chain originates from a study of blood T cell repertoires in COVID-19. Study information: From T cells, B-cell-depleted T cells, or PBMCs came the material, which was cDNA or gDNA.

In the source study's methods: Amplification from reference gene primers served as the basis for estimated nucleated cell counts. Clones were read by immunoSEQ multiplex PCR, and TCRdb kept only the in-frame ones, dropping some. V, J and clone size derive from that table, while D and trimming were established from the DNA sequence. Among approximately 380,000 clones listed, roughly 85% were seen once. This CDR3 comprises 14 residues. CDR1 SEHNR and CDR2 FQNEAQ come from the germline V gene (reference sequence). V lost 1 base and J 2 bases, leaving 7 bases between the germline ends. The J gene is TRBJ2-3, the V gene TRBV7-9, with D hard to call. This TCR was recovered from a woman younger than 35 with acute or convalescent COVID-19. Specimen: peripheral blood. DNA for the CDR3: TGTGCCAGCAGCTTAGGCGGAGACACAGATACGCAGTATTTT. This sequence encodes CASSLGGDTDTQYF.